In its sample, the clone carrying this T cell receptor (beta chain) was seen a few times. Its antigen remains unidentified. The CDR3 end lies 3 residues beyond the end of the read and is filled in from the germline J gene. Most patients and controls had Caucasian heritage. This record belongs to a study of T cell clonality in common variable immunodeficiency. Study results and caveats: CVID subjects shared fewer TCRbeta clones than healthy controls did. Reportedly, TCR beta sequences from common variable immunodeficiency showed fewer deletions and N-nucleotide insertions. Links between repertoire features and CVID complications were heterogeneity-limited. TCRbeta clonality was increased in CVID versus healthy controls.

The CDR3 spans 11 residues. Germline assignment: CDR1 SGHTA and CDR2 FQGTGA. Using immunoSEQ multiplex PCR, the repertoire was profiled, and TCRdb retains in-frame clones only, with some absent. The repertoire consists of around 3,700 clones, none detected only once. This clonotype was sampled from a human donor with common variable immunodeficiency. Material for sequencing was peripheral blood mononuclear cells. V usage is TRBV7-3 and J usage is TRBJ2-4; 8 bases match TRBD2. CDR3 bases read: TGTGCCAGCAGCCCCGGGGGGGTT. Protein product: CASSPGGV. The whole CDR3 is CASSPGGVQYF.